This entry is about one T cell receptor beta chain. Its specificity is not known. This sample was included in a study of yellow fever vaccine responses in identical twins. Study results and caveats: Twins showed a vaccine T cell response that reportedly seemed partly convergent, partly personalized.

Germline CDR1 reads SEHNR; CDR2 reads FQNEAQ (reference sequence). Unmatched junction bases numbered 6, after V lost 4 bases and J lost 4 bases. The CDR3 is 15 residues long. TCRdb ran MiXCR on the RT-PCR reads and lists one entry per CDR3 protein. The repertoire consists of about 16,000 distinct CDR3 sequences, with 80% to 85% occurring once and the leading ten covering roughly 2%. The gene calls are TRBV7-9 and TRBJ1-4; 7 bases map to TRBD1. The sample was T cells from blood (PBMCs), unsorted or a sorted subset (not recorded which), taken before or after yellow fever vaccination (not recorded which). The sequence came from a woman under 30 who received the yellow fever vaccine. CDR3 region: CASSSPRDSNEKLFF. As DNA, the CDR3 is TGTGCCAGCAGCTCGCCCCGGGACAGTAATGAAAAACTGTTTTTT.